The 12 T cell receptor beta chains below come from one sample, sequenced in a study of molecular identifiers for immune sequencing clone quantification. Each CDR3 protein is one row after TCRdb ran MiXCR on the PCR reads. The top ten hold roughly 0.83% of the sample, which has about 640,000 distinct CDR3 sequences, 20% seen once. Sequenced: naive CD8+ T cells from blood, with Jurkat cell RNA spiked in. Regarding subset: FACS-sorted CD8+CD4-CCR7+CD45RA+ naive T cells. These TCRs come from a human donor in good health. Some libraries in this study had Jurkat cell RNA spiked in.

This clonotype came up many times. The J gene is TRBJ2-2, the V gene TRBV10-3; 8 nucleotides line up with TRBD2. Per the germline V gene, CDR1 is ENHRY and CDR2 is SYGVKD. The V and J ends lost 0 bases and 1 base, in that order; junction bases with no gene match: 4. This CDR3 comprises 17 residues. CDR3 residues: CAISESELAVNTGELFF. The CDR3 DNA reads as TGTGCCATCAGTGAGTCGGAACTAGCGGTGAACACCGGGGAGCTGTTTTTT.

Only a few counts were recorded for this clonotype. The chain uses TRBV6-5 and TRBJ1-6; 7 bases are shared with TRBD1. Per germline, CDR1 MNHEY and CDR2 SVGAGI. The CDR3 length is 14 residues. J was trimmed by 8 bases and V by 4 bases; bases with no gene match: 5. This chain's CDR3 is CASSWDSQDSPLHF. CDR3 DNA sequence: TGTGCCAGCAGTTGGGACAGCCAGGATTCACCCCTCCACTTT.

Comment on this clonotype: Given the absence of the conserved phenylalanine or tryptophan at the CDR3 end, a read error is likely. This chain links TRBV5-5 with TRBJ1-1, with unresolved D. In germline, CDR1 is SGHKS, CDR2 YYEKEE (reference sequence). V was shortened by 4 bases and J by 0 bases, with 10 bases between the two germline ends. This CDR3 region has 14 residues. The CDR3 loop is CASSSDGVNTEAFY. CDR3 bases: TGTGCCAGCAGCAGCGACGGGGTGAACACTGAAGCTTTCTAT.

Comments on this clonotype: Here the CDR3 omits its conserved ending phenylalanine or tryptophan, so a read error is the likely source. The chain carries TRBV6-2 or TRBV6-3 and TRBJ2-3; 10 bases match TRBD2. Germline CDR1 reads MNHEY; CDR2 reads SVGEGT. The CDR3 covers 15 residues. The junction had 0 bases not matched to a gene; V was cut back by 2 bases and J by 1 base. DNA of the CDR3: TGTGCCAGCAGTTACGGACTAGCGGGCACAGATACGCAGTATTCT. It encodes CASSYGLAGTDTQYS.

Many counts were recorded for this clonotype. The V call is TRBV9, the J call TRBJ2-4, with D perhaps TRBD2 (5 bases). The germline V gene encodes CDR1 SGDLS and CDR2 YYNGEE. The V and J ends lost 0 bases and 5 bases respectively, with 18 bases between them. The CDR3 totals 17 residues. The CDR3 sequence is CASSVAGVKGAENIQYF. The CDR3 DNA reads as TGTGCCAGCAGCGTAGCTGGCGTAAAAGGAGCGGAAAACATTCAGTACTTC.

Comments on this clonotype: This may arise from a read error, as a much more abundant clone is one base away. The CDR3 DNA is TGTACCAGCAGCAGCCCGGGGCGGAATGAAAAACTGTTTTTT. Protein sequence: CTSSSPGRNEKLFF. This chain links TRBV9 with TRBJ1-4; possibly TRBD1 for D (5 bases). CDR1 and CDR2 from the germline V gene are SGDLS and YYNGEE. The CDR3 totals 14 residues.

This clonotype was detected only a few times. This chain uses TRBV7-9 with TRBJ2-7, with D uncertain. CDR1 and CDR2 from the germline V gene are SEHNR and FQNEAQ (reference sequence). The CDR3 extends over 15 amino acids. The V and J ends lost 2 bases and 0 bases respectively, with 11 bases between them. CDR3: CASSLYPANSYEQYF. The CDR3 DNA is TGTGCCAGCAGCTTATATCCAGCTAACTCCTACGAGCAGTACTTC.

The chain recombines TRBV12-3 or TRBV12-4 with TRBJ2-7, with TRBD1 matching over 7 bases. This CDR3 has 14 residues. The ends lost 4 bases at V and 5 bases at J; junction bases unmatched: 8. The CDR3, as DNA: TGTGCCAGCAGTTCCGAAGGTGACAGGGACGAGCAGTACTTC. Translation: CASSSEGDRDEQYF.

This clonotype occurred once. A read error may explain this, as a much larger clone is one base away. The chain combines TRBV27 with TRBJ1-1; D ambiguous. Germline CDR1 and CDR2: MNHEY and SMNVEV (reference sequence). The CDR3 has 14 amino acids. This CDR3 is CASSPEIWNTETFF. DNA for the CDR3: TGTGCCAGCAGTCCAGAAATATGGAACACTGAAACTTTCTTT.

This clonotype was detected ten times or more. The chain couples TRBV20-1 to TRBJ2-3; D remains unclear. V gave up 3 bases and J gave up 4 bases, with 23 bases separating them. Germline CDR1 DFQATT, CDR2 SNEGSKA (reference sequence). The CDR3 covers 17 residues. The CDR3 sequence is CSASRVSEPEPSDTQYF. The CDR3 DNA is TGCAGTGCTAGCCGAGTCTCAGAACCTGAGCCCTCAGATACGCAGTATTTT.

The chain combines TRBV7-8 with TRBJ2-5; TRBD1 agrees at 9 bases. V dropped 4 bases and J dropped 5; count of bases not matched to a gene: 14. The CDR3 is made up of 17 amino acids. The germline V gene has CDR1 SGHVS and CDR2 FQNEAQ. The CDR3 DNA reads as TGTGCCAGCAGCTCCACTATAGGGGACAGGGTTGTGGAGACCCAGTACTTC. It encodes CASSSTIGDRVVETQYF.

In its sample, this clonotype was seen many times. One junction end does not reproduce the germline sequence, and a read error may be involved. The chain carries TRBV5-6 and TRBJ2-7, with D unresolved. The CDR3 has 12 residues. Germline lookup yields CDR1 SGHDT and CDR2 YYEEEE. The CDR3 sequence: CASSLFKADSLF. The DNA of the CDR3 is TGTGCCAGCAGCTTGTTCAAGGCAGACTCTCTCTTC.